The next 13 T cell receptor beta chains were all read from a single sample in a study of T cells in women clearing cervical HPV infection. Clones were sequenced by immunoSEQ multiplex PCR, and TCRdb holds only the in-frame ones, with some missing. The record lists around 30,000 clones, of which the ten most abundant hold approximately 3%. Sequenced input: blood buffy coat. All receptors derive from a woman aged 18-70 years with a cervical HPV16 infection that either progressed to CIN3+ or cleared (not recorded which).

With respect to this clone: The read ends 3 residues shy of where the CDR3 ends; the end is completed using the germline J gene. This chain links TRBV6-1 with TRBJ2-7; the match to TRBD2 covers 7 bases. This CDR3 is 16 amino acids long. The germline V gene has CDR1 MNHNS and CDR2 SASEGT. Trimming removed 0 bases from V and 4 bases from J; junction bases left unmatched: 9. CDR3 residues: CASSEALAPGKYEQYF. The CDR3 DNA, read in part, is TGTGCCAGCAGTGAAGCACTAGCGCCTGGGAAATACGAG.

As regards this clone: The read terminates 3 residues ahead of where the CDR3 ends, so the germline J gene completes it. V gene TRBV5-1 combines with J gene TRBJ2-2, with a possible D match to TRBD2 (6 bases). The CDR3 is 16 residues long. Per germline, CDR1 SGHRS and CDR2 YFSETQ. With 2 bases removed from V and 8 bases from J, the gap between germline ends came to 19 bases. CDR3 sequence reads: CASSLRVAEPKGELFF. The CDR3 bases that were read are TGCGCCAGCAGCTTAAGGGTAGCGGAACCTAAGGGGGAG.

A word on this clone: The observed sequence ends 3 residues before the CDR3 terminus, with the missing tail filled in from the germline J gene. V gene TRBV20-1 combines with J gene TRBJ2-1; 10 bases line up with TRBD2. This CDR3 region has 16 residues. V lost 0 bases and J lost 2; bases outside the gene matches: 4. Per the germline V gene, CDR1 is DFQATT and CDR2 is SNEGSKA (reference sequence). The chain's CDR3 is CSAREASGRAYNEQFF. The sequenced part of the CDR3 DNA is TGCAGTGCTAGAGAAGCGAGCGGGAGGGCCTACAATGAG.

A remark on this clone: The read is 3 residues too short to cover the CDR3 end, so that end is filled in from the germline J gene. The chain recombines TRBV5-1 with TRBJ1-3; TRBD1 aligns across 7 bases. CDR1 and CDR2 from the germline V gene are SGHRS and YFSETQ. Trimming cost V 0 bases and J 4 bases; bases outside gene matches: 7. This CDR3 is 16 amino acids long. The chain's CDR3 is CASSLAGQSYGNTIYF. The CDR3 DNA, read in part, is TGCGCCAGCAGCTTGGCGGGACAGTCTTACGGAAACACC. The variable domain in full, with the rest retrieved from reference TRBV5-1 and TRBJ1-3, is KAGVTQTPRYLIKTRGQQVTLSCSPISGHRSVSWYQQTPGQGLQFLFEYFSETQRNKGNFPGRFSGRQFSNSRSEMNVSTLELGDSALYLCASSLAGQSYGNTIYFGEGSWLTVV.

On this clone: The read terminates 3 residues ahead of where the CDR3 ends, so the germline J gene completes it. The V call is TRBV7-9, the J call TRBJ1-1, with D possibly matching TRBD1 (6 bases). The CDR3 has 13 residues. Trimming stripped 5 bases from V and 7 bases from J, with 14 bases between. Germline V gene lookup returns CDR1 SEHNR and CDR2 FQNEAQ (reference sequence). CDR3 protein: CASSEGGAGEAFF. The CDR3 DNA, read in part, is TGTGCCAGCAGCGAGGGGGGGGCAGGTGAA. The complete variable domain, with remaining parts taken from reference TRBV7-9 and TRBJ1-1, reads DTGVSQNPRHKITKRGQNVTFRCDPISEHNRLYWYRQTLGQGPEFLTYFQNEAQLEKSRLLSDRFSAERPKGSFSTLEIQRTEQGDSAMYLCASSEGGAGEAFFGQGTRLTVV.

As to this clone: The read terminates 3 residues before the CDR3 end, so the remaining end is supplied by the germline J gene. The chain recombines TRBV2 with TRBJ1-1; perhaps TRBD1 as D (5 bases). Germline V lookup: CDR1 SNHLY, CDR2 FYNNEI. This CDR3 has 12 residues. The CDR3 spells CASSVTGAEAFF. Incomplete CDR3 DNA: TGTGCCAGCAGTGTTACAGGTGCCGAA.

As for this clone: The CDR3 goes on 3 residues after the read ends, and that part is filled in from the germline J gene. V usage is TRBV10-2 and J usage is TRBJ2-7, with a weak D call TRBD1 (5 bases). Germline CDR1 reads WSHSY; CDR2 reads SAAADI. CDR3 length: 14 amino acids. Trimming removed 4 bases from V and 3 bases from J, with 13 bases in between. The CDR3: CASSGWDQGYEQYF. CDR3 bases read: TGCGCCAGCAGTGGGTGGGATCAGGGCTACGAG.

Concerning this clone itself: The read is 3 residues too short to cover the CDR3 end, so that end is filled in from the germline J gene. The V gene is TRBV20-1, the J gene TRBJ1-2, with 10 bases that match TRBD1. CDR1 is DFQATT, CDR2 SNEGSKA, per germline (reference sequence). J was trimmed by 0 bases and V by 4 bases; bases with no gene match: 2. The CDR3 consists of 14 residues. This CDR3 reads CSATGTGANYGYTF. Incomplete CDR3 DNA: TGCAGTGCTACCGGGACAGGGGCTAACTATGGC.

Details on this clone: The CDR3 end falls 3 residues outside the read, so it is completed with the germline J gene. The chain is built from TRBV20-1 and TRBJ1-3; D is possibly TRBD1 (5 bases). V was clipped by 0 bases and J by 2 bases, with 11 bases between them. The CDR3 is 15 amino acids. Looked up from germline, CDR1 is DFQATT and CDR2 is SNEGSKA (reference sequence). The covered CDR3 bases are TGCAGTGCTAGAGAAAAGACAGACCCTGGAAACACC. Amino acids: CSAREKTDPGNT. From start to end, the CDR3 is CSAREKTDPGNTIYF.

The CDR3: CASSRGTLQETQYF. Partial CDR3 DNA: TGTGCCAGCAGCCGCGGGACTCTGCAAGAGACC. The chain is built from TRBV7-6 and TRBJ2-5; a weak D match, TRBD2 (6 bases). From the germline J gene comes the end of the CDR3, since the read stops 3 residues before it. The CDR3 extends over 14 amino acids. Trimming removed 5 bases at V and 2 bases at J, with 12 bases between. The V gene's germline CDR1 is SGHVS and CDR2 FNYEAQ.

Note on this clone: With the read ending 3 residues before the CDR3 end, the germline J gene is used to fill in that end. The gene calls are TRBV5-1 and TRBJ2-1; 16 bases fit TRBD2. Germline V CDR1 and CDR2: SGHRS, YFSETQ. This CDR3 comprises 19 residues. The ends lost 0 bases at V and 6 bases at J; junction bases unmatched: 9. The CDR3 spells CASSLASGTSGRVGNEQFF. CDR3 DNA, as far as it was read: TGCGCCAGCAGCTTGGCCTCCGGGACTAGCGGGAGGGTAGGCAATGAG.

The chain's CDR3 is CASSLTARDYTF. The part of the CDR3 DNA that was read is TGTGCCAGCAGTTTAACAGCTCGCGAC. This chain links TRBV7-9 with TRBJ1-2; D call uncertain. With the read ending 3 residues before the CDR3 end, the germline J gene is used to fill in that end. This CDR3 is built from 12 residues. CDR1 is SEHNR, CDR2 FQNEAQ, per germline (reference sequence).

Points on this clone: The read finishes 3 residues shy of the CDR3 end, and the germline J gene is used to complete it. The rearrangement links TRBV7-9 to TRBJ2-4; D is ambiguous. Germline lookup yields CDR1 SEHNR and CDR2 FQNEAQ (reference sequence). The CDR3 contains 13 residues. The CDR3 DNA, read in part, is TGTGCCAGCAGCTTAGTAGGCAGGCCAGGT. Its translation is CASSLVGRPG. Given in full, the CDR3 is CASSLVGRPGQYF.